The clone carrying this T cell receptor beta chain showed up many times. In TCRdb, the reads were re-called with MiXCR into one record per CDR3 protein. The sample contains 250,000 or so distinct CDR3 sequences, 29% of which appear only once. This record belongs to a study of kidney transplant recipient with SARS-CoV-2 infection. The CDR3 spans 16 residues. Germline CDR1 is SGHVS and CDR2 is FQNEAQ. The chain uses TRBV7-8 and TRBJ2-4; D call uncertain. The J call may be mistaken, given a closer DNA end match to TRBJ2-7. This specimen consisted of a blood sample, obtained at baseline and around day 120 from a kidney transplant recipient. The sequence derives from a male patient between 25 and 39 years old who had COVID-19 and was a kidney transplant recipient. Some T cells could come from the graft donor. The CDR3 sequence is CASSLGGRGAPYEQYF. CDR3 DNA sequence: TGTGCCAGCAGCTTAGGAGGTAGAGGAGCGCCCTACGAGCAGTACTTC.